This T cell receptor beta chain was recorded in a study of cytomegalovirus exposure and HLA in healthy donors. Regarding the study as a whole: The sole available immune exposure information was CMV serostatus. Clonal expansion was found to be greater in HLA-associated TCR beta chains than in equally common others in a later analysis. In a later analysis, CMV-associated beta chains were mostly HLA-associated, it appeared.

PCR employed 60 Vbeta and 13 Jbeta primers. This table comes from immunoSEQ multiplex PCR, and its TCRdb copy is limited to in-frame clones, with some not included. Of just over 70,000 clones listed, around two thirds are singletons. The V gene's germline CDR1 is KGHSH and CDR2 LQKENI. There are 14 residues in the CDR3. The V and J ends lost 2 bases and 1 base respectively, with 7 bases between them. Notes on this clone: No antigen is known for it.

This sequence was found in a human donor in good health. Specimen: PBMCs. The V call is TRBV18, the J call TRBJ2-3; a possible D gene is TRBD1 (6 bases). CDR3 nucleotides: TGTGCCAGCTCACCAGCAGGGGGCACAGATACGCAGTATTTT. Its translation is CASSPAGGTDTQYF.